These 19 T cell receptor beta chains were all obtained from the same sample, sequenced in a study of blood T cell repertoires in COVID-19 (TCRdb year 2020). Libraries were built with the immunoSEQ multiplex PCR assay. The clones in this table, taken by TCRdb from immuneACCESS, are in-frame only. Not every clone is retained; where verified, under half of the shortfall comes from an unresolved V gene, and the cause of the rest is unknown. The sample table lists roughly 520,000 clones, around 89% of them with a count of one. The top ten clonotypes cover about 1.7% of the sample. The specimen sequenced was PBMCs or T cells enriched from blood (not recorded which). Receptors were obtained from a woman aged 35 to 49 who had recovered from COVID-19.

The table lists this clone with a few counts. The chain joins TRBV9 to TRBJ1-2; TRBD1 aligns across 7 bases. CDR1 and CDR2 (germline): SGDLS, YYNGEE. V lost 0 bases to trimming and J lost 3 bases; unmatched junction nucleotides: 5. This CDR3 comprises 15 residues. The chain's CDR3 is CASSVGQGGDYGYTF. The CDR3 nucleotides are TGTGCCAGCAGCGTAGGACAGGGAGGTGACTATGGCTACACCTTC.

CDR3 in amino acids: CASSPSRGAGEETQYF. For the CDR3, the DNA is TGTGCCAGTAGCCCGAGTCGGGGGGCGGGAGAAGAGACCCAGTACTTC. This sequence joins TRBV19 and TRBJ2-5, with D perhaps matching TRBD2 (7 bases). Germline V gene sequence: CDR1 LNHDA, CDR2 SQIVND (reference sequence). This CDR3 spans 16 amino acids. V was cut by 6 bases and J by 3 bases, with 20 bases left in between.

In its sample, this clone was seen a few times. The same CDR3 is also encoded by other DNA sequences in this sample. V gene TRBV5-1 combines with J gene TRBJ2-7; D is undetermined. Germline V CDR1 and CDR2: SGHRS, YFSETQ. Between the trimmed V and J ends, which lost 2 bases and 0 bases, there was a span of 9 bases. The length of the CDR3 is 14 residues. The CDR3 protein is CASSFSGSSYEQYF. The CDR3 bases are TGCGCCAGCAGCTTCTCAGGAAGCTCCTACGAGCAGTACTTC.

The CDR3 here is CASSSDSYGYTF. The CDR3 DNA is TGTGCCAGCAGCTCGGACAGCTATGGCTACACCTTC. The chain combines TRBV5-4 with TRBJ1-2, with D perhaps TRBD1 (6 bases). This CDR3 is 12 amino acids long. Germline values: CDR1 SGHNT, CDR2 YYREEE (reference sequence). Trimming took 3 bases from V and 4 from J, leaving 7 bases between them. Variable domain in full (rest from reference TRBV5-4 and TRBJ1-2): ETGVTQSPTHLIKTRGQQVTLRCSSQSGHNTVSWYQQALGQGPQFIFQYYREEENGRGNFPPRFSGLQFPNYSSELNVNALELDDSALYLCASSSDSYGYTFGSGTRLTVV.

The chain uses TRBV5-4 and TRBJ1-6, with a tentative D call TRBD1 (6 bases). V was cut by 3 bases and J by 5 bases, with 12 bases left in between. Germline V gene lookup returns CDR1 SGHNT and CDR2 YYREEE (reference sequence). CDR3 length equals 15 residues. DNA of the CDR3: TGTGCCAGCAGCTCCAAACAGGGTGATAATTCACCCCTCCACTTT. It yields the protein CASSSKQGDNSPLHF.

The genes are TRBV30 and TRBJ2-7; TRBD2 is a possible D gene (6 bases). The germline CDR1 and CDR2 sequences are GTSNPN and SVGIG (reference sequence). The germline V and J ends were trimmed by 3 bases and 3 bases, with 9 bases remaining between them. This CDR3 region has 12 residues. CDR3 coding DNA: TGTGCCTGGAGCGATAGCGGCTACGAGCAGTACTTC. This encodes CAWSDSGYEQYF. The whole variable domain, filled in from reference TRBV30 and TRBJ2-7, reads SQTIHQWPATLVQPVGSPLSLECTVEGTSNPNLYWYRQAAGRGLQLLFYSVGIGQISSEVPQNLSASRPQDRQFILSSKKLLLSDSGFYLCAWSDSGYEQYFGPGTRLTVT.

This clone has more than one count but fewer than ten. The CDR3 spells CASSLWTGANEKLFF. DNA of the CDR3: TGTGCCAGCAGCTTGTGGACAGGGGCAAATGAAAAACTGTTTTTT. The chain has TRBV5-8 and TRBJ1-4, with 9 bases identical to TRBD1. V trimming: 1 base; J trimming: 5 bases; junction bases outside the gene matches: 3. This CDR3 contains 15 residues. From germline, CDR1 is SGHTS and CDR2 YDEGEE.

This sequence joins TRBV7-9 and TRBJ1-2; tentative D call: TRBD1 (6 bases). CDR1 is SEHNR, CDR2 FQNEAQ, per germline (reference sequence). The CDR3 has 15 residues. Trimming stripped 5 bases from V and 3 bases from J, with 16 bases between. CDR3 nucleotide sequence: TGTGCCAGCAGCCCCAATGGGGGGGGCCACTATGGCTACACCTTC. Its protein product is CASSPNGGGHYGYTF.

This chain uses TRBV30 with TRBJ2-1, with 9 bases fitting TRBD1. Germline CDR1 and CDR2: GTSNPN and SVGIG (reference sequence). There are 14 residues in the CDR3. V was clipped by 3 bases and J by 1 base; unmatched bases: 1. CDR3 sequence (DNA): TGTGCCTGGAGGGACAGGGGTTCCTACAATGAGCAGTTCTTC. Translating it yields CAWRDRGSYNEQFF.

V gene TRBV27 combines with J gene TRBJ2-1; TRBD2 matches 9 bases. The V gene's germline CDR1 is MNHEY and CDR2 SMNVEV (reference sequence). The CDR3 runs 15 residues. The ends lost 1 base at V and 8 bases at J; junction bases unmatched: 6. The CDR3 is CASSLYAGGPDEQFF. CDR3 coding DNA: TGTGCCAGCAGTTTATACGCGGGAGGGCCGGATGAGCAGTTCTTC.

This clone was detected only a few times. The V gene is TRBV4-2, the J gene TRBJ2-7, with 9 bases aligning to TRBD1. V lost 4 bases to trimming and J lost 4 bases; unmatched junction nucleotides: 2. CDR1 and CDR2 from the germline V gene are LGHNA and YNFKEQ. The CDR3 has 13 residues. CDR3 coding DNA: TGTGCCAGCAGCCGGACAGGGGATTACGAGCAGTACTTC. The encoded protein is CASSRTGDYEQYF.

The chain links TRBV19 to TRBJ2-5, with 11 bases matching TRBD2. The J segment lost 4 bases and the V segment lost 11 bases, leaving 9 bases of the junction unmatched. Germline values: CDR1 LNHDA, CDR2 SQIVND (reference sequence). This CDR3 has 14 amino acids. The CDR3 DNA is TGTGCCTCACAACTAGCGGGAGTGGCAGAGACCCAGTACTTC. Translation: CASQLAGVAETQYF.

The rearrangement joins TRBV12-3 or TRBV12-4 to TRBJ2-2, with D unresolved. V was cut by 6 bases and J by 7 bases, with 9 bases left in between. The CDR3 runs 12 residues. CDR3 nucleotide sequence: TGTGCCAGCAGCCTTGTGAGCGGGGAGCTGTTTTTT. It translates to CASSLVSGELFF.

The chain links TRBV19 to TRBJ1-5; 8 nucleotides align to TRBD1. Trimming took 3 bases from V and 0 from J; bases not matched to a gene: 7. The CDR3 contains 17 residues. The germline CDR1 and CDR2 sequences are LNHDA and SQIVND (reference sequence). CDR3 region: CASSIIQGGYSNQPQHF. The CDR3 coding sequence is TGTGCCAGTAGTATTATACAGGGGGGTTATAGCAATCAGCCCCAGCATTTT.

The rearrangement uses TRBV12-3 or TRBV12-4 and TRBJ2-1; TRBD2 might be the D (6 bases). Trimming shortened V by 7 bases and J by 9 bases, and 16 bases separated the two germline ends. The length of the CDR3 is 13 residues. The DNA of the CDR3 is TGTGCCAGCACCGCCCGCGGGGTGGCTGAGCAGTTCTTC. Translation: CASTARGVAEQFF.

The chain uses TRBV2 and TRBJ1-5, with 8 bases matching TRBD1. CDR3 length equals 15 residues. Germline V gene data show CDR1 as SNHLY and CDR2 as FYNNEI. J was trimmed by 6 bases and V by 6 bases; bases with no gene match: 10. The CDR3 DNA reads as TGTGCCAGCAGATTAGAGACAGGGGTGGGTCAGCCCCAGCATTTT. This translates into CASRLETGVGQPQHF.

This chain links TRBV18 with TRBJ2-5; 7 bases fit TRBD1. With 2 bases clipped from V and 1 base from J, the junction kept 4 bases outside the gene matches. Per germline, CDR1 KGHSH and CDR2 LQKENI. The CDR3 runs 15 residues. In DNA form, the CDR3 reads TGTGCCAGCTCACCAACCGGGACAGCCCAAGAGACCCAGTACTTC. Its translation is CASSPTGTAQETQYF.

The rearrangement joins TRBV11-2 to TRBJ2-5; weak D call: TRBD2 (6 bases). The CDR3 totals 14 residues. V was trimmed by 6 bases and J by 4 bases, leaving 15 bases between them. Germline CDR1 and CDR2: SGHAT and FQNNGV. The CDR3 nucleotides read TGTGCCAGCAGTAACATGGCCGGGGGAGAGACCCAGTACTTC. Translating it yields CASSNMAGGETQYF. The full variable domain, in which reference TRBV11-2 and TRBJ2-5 provide the parts outside the CDR3, is EAGVAQSPRYKIIEKRQSVAFWCNPISGHATLYWYQQILGQGPKLLIQFQNNGVVDDSQLPKDRFSAERLKGVDSTLKIQPAKLEDSAVYLCASSNMAGGETQYFGPGTRLLVL.

V usage is TRBV21-1 and J usage is TRBJ1-4. TRBV21-1 is noted as a pseudogene. The CDR3 totals 19 residues. The CDR3 DNA is TGTGCCAGCAGCGCTCCCCCGGGATTGAAAAATGCAACTAATGAAAAACTGTTTTTT. This encodes CASSAPPGLKNATNEKLFF.